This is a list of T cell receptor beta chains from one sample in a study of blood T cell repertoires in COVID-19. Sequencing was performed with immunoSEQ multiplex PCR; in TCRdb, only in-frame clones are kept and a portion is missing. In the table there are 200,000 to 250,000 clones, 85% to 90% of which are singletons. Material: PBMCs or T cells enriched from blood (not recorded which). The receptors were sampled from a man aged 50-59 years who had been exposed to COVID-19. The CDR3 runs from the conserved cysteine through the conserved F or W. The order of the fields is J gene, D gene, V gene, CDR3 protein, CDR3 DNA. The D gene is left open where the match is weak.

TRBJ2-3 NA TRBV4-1 CASSQAGQPSYTQYF TGCGCCAGCAGCCAAGCAGGGCAACCCTCCTATACGCAGTATTTT
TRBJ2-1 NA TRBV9 CASSVAGTLYNEQFF TGTGCCAGCAGCGTAGCTGGGACACTTTACAATGAGCAGTTCTTC
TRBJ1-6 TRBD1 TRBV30 CAWSRDRTGYYNSPLHF TGTGCCTGGAGCAGGGACAGGACTGGATACTATAATTCACCCCTCCACTTT
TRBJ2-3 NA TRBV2 CASSEPPGTQYF TGTGCCAGCAGTGAACCCCCCGGTACGCAGTATTTT
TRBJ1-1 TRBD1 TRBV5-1 CASSAGTGVTEAFF TGCGCCAGCAGCGCCGGGACAGGGGTCACTGAAGCTTTCTTT
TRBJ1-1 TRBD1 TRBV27 CASSAAGTVTEAFF TGTGCCAGCAGTGCAGCCGGGACAGTCACTGAAGCTTTCTTT
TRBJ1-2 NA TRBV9 CASSPRANYGYTF TGTGCCAGCAGCCCACGAGCTAACTATGGCTACACCTTC
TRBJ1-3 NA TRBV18 CASSPDFRGAGNTIYF TGTGCCAGCTCACCCGATTTCAGGGGAGCTGGAAACACCATATATTTT
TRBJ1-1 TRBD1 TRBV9 CASSAGQRFTEAFF TGTGCCAGCAGCGCGGGACAGAGGTTCACTGAAGCTTTCTTT
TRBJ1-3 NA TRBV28 CASSWQGLGGNTIYF TGTGCCAGCAGCTGGCAGGGGCTTGGTGGAAACACCATATATTTT
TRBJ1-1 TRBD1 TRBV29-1 CSALPRPGQSTEAFF TGCAGCGCCTTACCGCGTCCGGGACAGAGTACTGAAGCTTTCTTT
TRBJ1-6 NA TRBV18 CASSLEQGSYNSPLHF TGTGCCAGCTCACTGGAACAGGGCTCCTATAATTCACCCCTCCACTTT